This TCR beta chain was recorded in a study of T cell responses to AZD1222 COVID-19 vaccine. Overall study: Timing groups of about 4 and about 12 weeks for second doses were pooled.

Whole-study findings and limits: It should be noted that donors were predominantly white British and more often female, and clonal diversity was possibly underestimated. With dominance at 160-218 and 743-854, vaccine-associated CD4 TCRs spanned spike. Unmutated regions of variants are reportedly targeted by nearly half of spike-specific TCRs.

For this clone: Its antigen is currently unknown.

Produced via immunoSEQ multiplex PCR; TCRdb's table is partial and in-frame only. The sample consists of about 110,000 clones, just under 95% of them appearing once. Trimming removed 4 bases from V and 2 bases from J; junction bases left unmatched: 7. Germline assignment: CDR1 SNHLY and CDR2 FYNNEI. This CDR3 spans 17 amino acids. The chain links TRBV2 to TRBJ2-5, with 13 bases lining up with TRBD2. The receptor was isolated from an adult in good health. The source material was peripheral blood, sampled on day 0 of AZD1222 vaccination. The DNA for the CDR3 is TGTGCCAGCAGTGCTGGGAGACTAGCGGGGGGACAAGAGACCCAGTACTTC. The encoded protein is CASSAGRLAGGQETQYF.